What follows is one TCR beta chain and its context. The data are from a study of blood T cell repertoires in COVID-19. Overall study context: Specimens from acute and convalescent COVID-19 originated in the United States, Italy and Spain. T cells, B-cell-depleted T cells, or PBMCs provided the cDNA or gDNA that served as material.

This CDR3 region has 15 residues. Germline assignment: CDR1 MNHNY and CDR2 SVGAGI (reference sequence). V gave up 5 bases and J gave up 2 bases, with 12 bases separating them. In the original processing: Reference gene primers were amplified, and this amplification served to estimate nucleated cell counts. Assay used: immunoSEQ multiplex PCR; TCRdb lists only in-frame clones, some missing. V and J calls plus clone size are reproduced from that table; the DNA served to infer D and trimming. The sample has 95,000 to 130,000 clones, 70% to 90% seen once; the top ten hold 2% to 2.5%. This sequence originates from a man aged 25 to 40 with acute or convalescent COVID-19. Sequences were obtained from peripheral blood. The chain carries TRBV6-6 and TRBJ2-2, with a possible D match to TRBD2 (6 bases). The chain's CDR3 is CASSPLAANTGELFF. CDR3 nucleotide sequence: TGTGCCAGCAGTCCATTAGCGGCTAACACCGGGGAGCTGTTTTTT.